This TCR beta chain was recorded in a study of regulatory T cells in long-lasting Graves disease. Study as a whole: Disease was considered persistent Graves' disease after over 5 years of antithyroid drugs (with positive TSH receptor antibodies). Whole-study findings and limits: Few sampled subjects may have lowered accuracy. TCR diversity was lower in persistent Graves' patients (versus newly diagnosed ones).

In germline, CDR1 is DFQATT, CDR2 SNEGSKA (reference sequence). J lost 4 bases, V lost 1 base, and 7 bases had no gene match. The CDR3 consists of 14 residues. Time point indicated: persistent/refractory GD, antithyroid drugs over 5 years with positive TRAb. Researchers made the TCR library from RNA that was extracted from PBMCs. The peripheral blood volume drawn was roughly 8.7 milliliters, and it was collected into EDTA tubes. This clonotype was counted at least ten times. Its antigen is currently unknown. iRepertoire HTBI primers and Arm-PCR of CDR3 regions built TCR beta libraries. TCRdb called the multiplex PCR reads again in MiXCR, with one record for every CDR3 protein. The sample lists a few hundred thousand distinct CDR3 sequences; around a fifth were seen once.

V gene TRBV20-1 combines with J gene TRBJ2-7; 7 bases align to TRBD1. The sequence was obtained from a female donor with Graves disease. Sequenced material: peripheral blood mononuclear cells (PBMCs), taken when the disease was refractory, from a patient treated with antithyroid drugs. The CDR3 nucleotides are TGCAGTGCTAGAGGGGCAGGGGGAATTTACGAGCAGTACTTC. It specifies CSARGAGGIYEQYF.